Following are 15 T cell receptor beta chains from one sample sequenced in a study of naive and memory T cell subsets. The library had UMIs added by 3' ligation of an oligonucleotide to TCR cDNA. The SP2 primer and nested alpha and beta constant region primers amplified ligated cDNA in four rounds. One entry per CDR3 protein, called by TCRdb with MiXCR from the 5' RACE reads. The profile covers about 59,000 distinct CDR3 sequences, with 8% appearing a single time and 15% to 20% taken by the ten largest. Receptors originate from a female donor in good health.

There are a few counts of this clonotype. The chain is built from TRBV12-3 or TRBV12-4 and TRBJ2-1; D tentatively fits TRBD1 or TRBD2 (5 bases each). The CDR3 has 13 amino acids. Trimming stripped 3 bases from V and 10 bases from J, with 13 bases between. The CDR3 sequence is CASSFEGIGEQFF. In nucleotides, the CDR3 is TGTGCCAGCAGTTTCGAGGGGATCGGCGAGCAGTTCTTC.

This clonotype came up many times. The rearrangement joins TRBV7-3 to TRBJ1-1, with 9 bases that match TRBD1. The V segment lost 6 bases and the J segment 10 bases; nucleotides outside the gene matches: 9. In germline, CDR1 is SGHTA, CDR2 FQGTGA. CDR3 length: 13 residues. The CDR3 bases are TGTGCCAGCAGTTCCCGGGACAGGGATCCAGCTTTCTTT. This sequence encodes CASSSRDRDPAFF. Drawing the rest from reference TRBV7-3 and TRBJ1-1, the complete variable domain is GAGVSQTPSNKVTEKGKYVELRCDPISGHTALYWYRQSLGQGPEFLIYFQGTGAADDSGLPNDRFFAVRPEGSVSTLKIQRTERGDSAVYLCASSSRDRDPAFFGQGTRLTVV.

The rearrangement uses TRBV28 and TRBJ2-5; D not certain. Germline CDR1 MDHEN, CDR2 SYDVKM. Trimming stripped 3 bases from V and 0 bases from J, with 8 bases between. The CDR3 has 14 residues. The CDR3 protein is CASSFQAYQETQYF. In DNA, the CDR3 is TGTGCCAGCAGTTTCCAAGCCTACCAAGAGACCCAGTACTTC.

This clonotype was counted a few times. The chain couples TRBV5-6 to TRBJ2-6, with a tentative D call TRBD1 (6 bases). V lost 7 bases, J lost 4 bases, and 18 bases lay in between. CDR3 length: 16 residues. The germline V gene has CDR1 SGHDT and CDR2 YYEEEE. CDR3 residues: CASCYRAPGGANVLTF. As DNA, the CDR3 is TGTGCCAGCTGCTACAGGGCCCCGGGGGGGGCCAACGTCCTGACTTTC.

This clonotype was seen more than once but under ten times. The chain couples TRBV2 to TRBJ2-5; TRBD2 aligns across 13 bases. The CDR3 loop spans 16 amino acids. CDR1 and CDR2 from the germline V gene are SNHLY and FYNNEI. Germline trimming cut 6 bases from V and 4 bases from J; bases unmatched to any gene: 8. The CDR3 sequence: CASRRTSGGVRETQYF. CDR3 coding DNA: TGTGCCAGCAGGAGGACTAGCGGGGGAGTCCGAGAGACCCAGTACTTC. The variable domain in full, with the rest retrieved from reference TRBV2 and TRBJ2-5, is EPEVTQTPSHQVTQMGQEVILRCVPISNHLYFYWYRQILGQKVEFLVSFYNNEISEKSEIFDDQFSVERPDGSNFTLKIRSTKLEDSAMYFCASRRTSGGVRETQYFGPGTRLLVL.

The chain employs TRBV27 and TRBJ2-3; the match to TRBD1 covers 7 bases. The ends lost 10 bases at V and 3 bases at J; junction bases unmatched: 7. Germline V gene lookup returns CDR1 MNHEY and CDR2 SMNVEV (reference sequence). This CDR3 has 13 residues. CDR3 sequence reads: CATRQGRTDTQYF. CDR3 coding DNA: TGTGCCACCCGACAGGGTCGGACAGATACGCAGTATTTT.

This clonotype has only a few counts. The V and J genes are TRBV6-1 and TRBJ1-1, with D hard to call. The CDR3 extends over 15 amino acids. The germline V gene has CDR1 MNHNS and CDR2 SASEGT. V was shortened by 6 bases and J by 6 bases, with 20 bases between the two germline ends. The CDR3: CASSTARGRRSEAFF. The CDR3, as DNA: TGTGCCAGCAGCACCGCGCGGGGTAGGCGTTCTGAAGCTTTCTTT.

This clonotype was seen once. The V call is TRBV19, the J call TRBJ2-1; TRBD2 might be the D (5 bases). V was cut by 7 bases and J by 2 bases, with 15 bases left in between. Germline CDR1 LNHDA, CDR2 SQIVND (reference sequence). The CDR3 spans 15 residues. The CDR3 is CASTPTTGTYNEQFF. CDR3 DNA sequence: TGTGCCAGTACCCCTACCACGGGAACCTACAATGAGCAGTTCTTC. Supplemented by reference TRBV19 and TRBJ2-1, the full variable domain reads DGGITQSPKYLFRKEGQNVTLSCEQNLNHDAMYWYRQDPGQGLRLIYYSQIVNDFQKGDIAEGYSVSREKKESFPLTVTSAQKNPTAFYLCASTPTTGTYNEQFFGPGTRLTVL.

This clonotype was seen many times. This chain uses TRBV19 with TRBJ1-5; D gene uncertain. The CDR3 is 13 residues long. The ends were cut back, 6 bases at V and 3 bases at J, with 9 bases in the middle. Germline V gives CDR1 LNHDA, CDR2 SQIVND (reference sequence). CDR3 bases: TGTGCCAGTAGGGAGCAGAACAATCAGCCCCAGCATTTT. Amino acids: CASREQNNQPQHF. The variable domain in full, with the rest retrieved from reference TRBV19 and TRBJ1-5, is DGGITQSPKYLFRKEGQNVTLSCEQNLNHDAMYWYRQDPGQGLRLIYYSQIVNDFQKGDIAEGYSVSREKKESFPLTVTSAQKNPTAFYLCASREQNNQPQHFGDGTRLSIL.

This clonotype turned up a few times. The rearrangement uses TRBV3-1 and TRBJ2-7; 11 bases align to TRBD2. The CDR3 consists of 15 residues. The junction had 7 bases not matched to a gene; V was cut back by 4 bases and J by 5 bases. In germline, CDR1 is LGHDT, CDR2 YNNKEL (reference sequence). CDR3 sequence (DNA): TGTGCCAGCAGCCTCTTAGCGGGGGGGCTAGACGAGCAGTACTTC. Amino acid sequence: CASSLLAGGLDEQYF.

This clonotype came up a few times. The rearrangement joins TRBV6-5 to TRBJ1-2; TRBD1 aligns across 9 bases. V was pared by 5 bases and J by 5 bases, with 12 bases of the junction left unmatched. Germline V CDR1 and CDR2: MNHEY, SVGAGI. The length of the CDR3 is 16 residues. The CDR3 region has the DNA TGTGCCAGCAGTAACCGAGCCTCGACAGGGGGGTATGGCTACACCTTC. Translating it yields CASSNRASTGGYGYTF.

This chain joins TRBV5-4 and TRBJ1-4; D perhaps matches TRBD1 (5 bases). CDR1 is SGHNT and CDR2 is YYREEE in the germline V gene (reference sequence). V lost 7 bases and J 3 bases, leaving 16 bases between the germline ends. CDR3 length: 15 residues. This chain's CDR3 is CASRQGARANEKLFF. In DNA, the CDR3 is TGTGCCAGCCGACAAGGGGCACGAGCTAATGAAAAACTGTTTTTT.

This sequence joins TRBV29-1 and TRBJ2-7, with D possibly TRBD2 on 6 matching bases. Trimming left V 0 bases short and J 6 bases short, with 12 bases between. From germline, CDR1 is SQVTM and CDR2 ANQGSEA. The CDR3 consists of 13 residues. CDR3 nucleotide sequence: TGCAGCGTTGAAGAGTTAAGGCGGGGCGAGCAGTACTTC. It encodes CSVEELRRGEQYF.

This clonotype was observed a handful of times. In nucleotides, the CDR3 is TGTGCCAGCACTATACAGCCTCGGGGAGAGCAGTACTTC. This encodes CASTIQPRGEQYF. The V and J genes are TRBV6-1 and TRBJ2-7; D might be TRBD2 (5 bases). Trimming left V 7 bases short and J 7 bases short, with 17 bases between. There are 13 residues in the CDR3. Germline V CDR1 and CDR2: MNHNS, SASEGT.

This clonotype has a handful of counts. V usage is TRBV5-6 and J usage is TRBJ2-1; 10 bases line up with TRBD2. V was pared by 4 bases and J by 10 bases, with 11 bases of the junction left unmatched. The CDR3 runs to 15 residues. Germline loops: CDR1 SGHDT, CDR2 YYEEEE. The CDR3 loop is CASSEHSLAGPEQFF. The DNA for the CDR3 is TGTGCCAGCAGCGAGCATTCACTAGCGGGACCCGAGCAGTTCTTC. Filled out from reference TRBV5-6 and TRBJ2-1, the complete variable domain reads DAGVTQSPTHLIKTRGQQVTLRCSPKSGHDTVSWYQQALGQGPQFIFQYYEEEERQRGNFPDRFSGHQFPNYSSELNVNALLLGDSALYLCASSEHSLAGPEQFFGPGTRLTVL.